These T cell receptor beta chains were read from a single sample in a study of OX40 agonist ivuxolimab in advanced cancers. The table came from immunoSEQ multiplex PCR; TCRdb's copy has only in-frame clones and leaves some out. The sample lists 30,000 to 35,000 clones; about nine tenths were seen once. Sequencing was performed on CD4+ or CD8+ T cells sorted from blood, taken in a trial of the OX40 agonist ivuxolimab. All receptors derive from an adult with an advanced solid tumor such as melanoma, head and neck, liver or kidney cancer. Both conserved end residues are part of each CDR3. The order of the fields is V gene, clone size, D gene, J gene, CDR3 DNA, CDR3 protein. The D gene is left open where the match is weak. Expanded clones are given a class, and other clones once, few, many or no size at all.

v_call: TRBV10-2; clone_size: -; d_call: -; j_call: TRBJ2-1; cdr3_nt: TGCGCCAGCATCCGGGACCCCTACAATGAGCAGTTCTTC; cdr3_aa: CASIRDPYNEQFF
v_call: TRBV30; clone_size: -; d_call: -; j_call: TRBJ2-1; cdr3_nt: TGTGCCTGGAGTGTAATGGCGGACAATGAGCAGTTCTTC; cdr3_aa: CAWSVMADNEQFF
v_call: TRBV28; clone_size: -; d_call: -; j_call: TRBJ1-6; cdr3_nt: TGTGCCAGCAGTGGACGGGAGAATTCACCCCTCCACTTT; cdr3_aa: CASSGRENSPLHF
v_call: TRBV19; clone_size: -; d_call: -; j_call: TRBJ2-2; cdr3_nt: TGTGCCATATCTAGGGGGACCGGGGAGCTGTTTTTT; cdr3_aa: CAISRGTGELFF
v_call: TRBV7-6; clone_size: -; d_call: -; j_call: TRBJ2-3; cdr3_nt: TGTGCCAGCAGCCCAGGGGTGGGGGATACGCAGTATTTT; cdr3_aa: CASSPGVGDTQYF
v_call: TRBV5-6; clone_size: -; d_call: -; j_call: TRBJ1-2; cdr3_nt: TGTGCCAGCAGCCCAAGGAAATTCCAATACTTGGCGATCTATGGCTACACCTTC; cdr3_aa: CASSPRKFQYLAIYGYTF
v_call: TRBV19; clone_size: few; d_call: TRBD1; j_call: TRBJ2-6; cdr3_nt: TGTGCCAGTAGTCTAGAGACAGGGACTGGGGCCAACGTCCTGACTTTC; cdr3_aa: CASSLETGTGANVLTF
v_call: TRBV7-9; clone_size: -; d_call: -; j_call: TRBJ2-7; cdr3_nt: TGTGCCAGCAGCCCCGAAAGGGGAGCCTTCGAGCAGTACTTC; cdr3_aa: CASSPERGAFEQYF
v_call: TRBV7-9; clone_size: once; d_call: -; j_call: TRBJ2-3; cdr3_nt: TGTGCCAGCACCCCCGGCGAACTAGCCCCAGGCACAGATACGCAGTATTTT; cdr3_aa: CASTPGELAPGTDTQYF
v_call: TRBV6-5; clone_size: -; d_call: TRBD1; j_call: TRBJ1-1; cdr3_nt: TGTGCCAGCAGCCATACAGGGGACACTGAAGCTTTCTTT; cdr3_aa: CASSHTGDTEAFF
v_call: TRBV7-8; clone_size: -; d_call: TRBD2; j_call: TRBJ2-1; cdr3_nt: TGTGCCAGCAGCTTAAACCCCGGGACTAGCGGGATACAATCCTACAATGAGCAGTTCTTC; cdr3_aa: CASSLNPGTSGIQSYNEQFF
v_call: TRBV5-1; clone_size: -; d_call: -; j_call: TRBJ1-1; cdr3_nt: TGCGCCAGCAGAGACCAGGGACACGAAGCTTTCTTT; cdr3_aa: CASRDQGHEAFF
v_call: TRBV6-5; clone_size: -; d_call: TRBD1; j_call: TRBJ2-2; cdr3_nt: TGTGCCAGCAGAAAAACAGGGGGACCCGGGGAGCTGTTTTTT; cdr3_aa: CASRKTGGPGELFF
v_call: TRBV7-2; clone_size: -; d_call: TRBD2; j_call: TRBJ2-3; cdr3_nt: TGTGCCAGCAGCTTCAGCGGGAGGTTAGGAGATACGCAGTATTTT; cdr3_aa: CASSFSGRLGDTQYF
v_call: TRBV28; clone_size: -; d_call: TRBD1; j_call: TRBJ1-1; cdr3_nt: TGTGCCAGCAGTTCGCCCGACAGGGTGGAGAACACTGAAGCTTTCTTT; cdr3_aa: CASSSPDRVENTEAFF
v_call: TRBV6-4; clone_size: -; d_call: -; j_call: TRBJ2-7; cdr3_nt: TGTGCCAGCAGCGCCGGGACCGACTCCTACGAGCAGTACTTC; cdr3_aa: CASSAGTDSYEQYF
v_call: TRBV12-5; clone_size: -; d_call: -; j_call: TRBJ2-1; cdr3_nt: TGTGCTAGTGGTTTGGGGCTGGGCAATGAGCAGTTCTTC; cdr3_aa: CASGLGLGNEQFF
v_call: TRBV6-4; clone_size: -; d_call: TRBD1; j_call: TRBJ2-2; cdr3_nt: TGTGCCAGCACACATACCACTTGGACAGGAGGCACCGGGGAGCTGTTTTTT; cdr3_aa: CASTHTTWTGGTGELFF
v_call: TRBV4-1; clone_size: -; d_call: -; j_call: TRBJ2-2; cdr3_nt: TGCGCCAGCAGCCAAGCCTCTACGGCCGGGGAGCTGTTTTTT; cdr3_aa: CASSQASTAGELFF
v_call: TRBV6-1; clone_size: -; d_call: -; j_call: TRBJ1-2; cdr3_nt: TGTGCCAGCTCGGGACATAGATATGGCTACACCTTC; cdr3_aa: CASSGHRYGYTF
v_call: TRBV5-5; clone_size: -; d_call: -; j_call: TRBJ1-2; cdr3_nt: TGTGCCAGCAGCTTGTCGGGTTTCGTGGCTGGGGGTAACTATGGCTACACCTTC; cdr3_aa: CASSLSGFVAGGNYGYTF
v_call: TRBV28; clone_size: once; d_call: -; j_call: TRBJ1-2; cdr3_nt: TGTGCCAGCACCACGGTGGTCGGGACGAACTATGGCTACACCTTC; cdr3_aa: CASTTVVGTNYGYTF